One TCR beta chain is described in this entry. The sample originates from a study of blood T cell repertoires in COVID-19. The data were produced by immunoSEQ multiplex PCR, yet TCRdb's version contains in-frame clones alone and is incomplete. The sample contains over 55,000 clones, roughly 84% of which appear only once. The germline V gene encodes CDR1 LNHDA and CDR2 SQIVND (reference sequence). The CDR3 spans 15 residues. V lost 5 bases and J lost 3; bases outside the gene matches: 5. The sequenced material came from peripheral blood. The receptor comes from a man aged 50 to 60 with active COVID-19. The chain links TRBV19 to TRBJ1-5; 9 bases are shared with TRBD1. The CDR3 reads CASSLGTGYNQPQHF. As DNA, the CDR3 is TGTGCCAGTAGTCTAGGGACAGGGTACAATCAGCCCCAGCATTTT.